The 14 T cell receptor beta chains below were found in one sample sequenced in a study of blood T cells in healthy people across ages (dated by TCRdb to between 2014 and 2017). Library method: 5' RACE. Instrument used: Illumina HiSeq 2500. A second PCR of roughly 6 to 11 cycles was run with a J-beta primer mix and a sample-barcoded 5' primer. TCRdb cleaned the public reads at Q25 with fastp, built clones with MiXCR and kept in-frame beta chains. Rows are unified per CDR3 protein, each entry keeping the most common DNA and genes. Present in this sample are about 2 million distinct CDR3 sequences, less than 50% of which were seen just once. The ten top clones hold roughly 2.1% of the sample. Sequenced input: blood. The receptors shown here come from a woman between 40 and 55 years old in good health.

The chain carries TRBV6-5 and TRBJ1-4, with D perhaps matching TRBD1 (5 bases). This CDR3 has 14 residues. Germline V gene data show CDR1 as MNHEY and CDR2 as SVGAGI. The germline V and J ends were trimmed by 5 bases and 3 bases, with 10 bases remaining between them. This chain's CDR3 is CASSNRFSNEKLFF. DNA of the CDR3: TGTGCCAGCAGTAACAGGTTTTCTAATGAAAAACTGTTTTTT.

The V gene is TRBV2, the J gene TRBJ2-3, with D perhaps matching TRBD2 (5 bases). The CDR3 is 12 amino acids. Trimming stripped 8 bases from V and 7 bases from J, with 13 bases between. CDR1 is SNHLY and CDR2 is FYNNEI in the germline V gene. Written as DNA, the CDR3 is TGTGCCAGCGCGATGAGGGAGTATACGCAGTATTTT. Encoded protein: CASAMREYTQYF.

Only a few counts were recorded for this clonotype. J is TRBJ2-5 and V is TRBV7-2; D gene ambiguous. Trimming left V 1 base short and J 3 bases short, with 12 bases between. Germline CDR1 reads SGHTA; CDR2 reads FQGNSA. The CDR3 loop spans 15 amino acids. CDR3 in DNA: TGTGCCAGCAGCTTAGATCGTGGCAAGAAAGAGACCCAGTACTTC. Translating it yields CASSLDRGKKETQYF.

This clonotype was recorded a few times. The CDR3 DNA follows: TGCGCCAGCAGCCCACGGACAGGGGTTGAAAAACTGTTTTTT. Encoded protein: CASSPRTGVEKLFF. The rearrangement uses TRBV4-3 and TRBJ1-4; TRBD1 agrees at 9 bases. CDR3 length: 14 residues. J gave up 7 bases and V 4 bases, and 4 bases lay outside the gene matches. Germline-derived CDR1 and CDR2 are LGHNA and YSLEER.

The chain links TRBV7-2 to TRBJ2-1; D is unresolved. This CDR3 contains 14 residues. The germline V gene has CDR1 SGHTA and CDR2 FQGNSA. Trimming pared 5 bases from V and 5 bases from J, leaving 13 bases between. CDR3 protein: CASSPSPRHNEQFF. Written as DNA, the CDR3 is TGTGCCAGCAGCCCCTCCCCCCGGCACAATGAGCAGTTCTTC.

This clonotype was counted many times. One end of the junction varies from germline; a read error may be responsible. The V gene is TRBV12-3 or TRBV12-4, the J gene TRBJ1-5, with D unresolved. The CDR3 sequence is 13 residues long. The CDR3 reads CASSLAGGQPQHF. The CDR3 region has the DNA TGTGCCAGCAGCTTAGCCGGCGGGCAGCCCCAGCATTTT.

This chain uses TRBV20-1 with TRBJ2-3; 8 bases fit TRBD2. The CDR3 spans 15 residues. CDR1 is DFQATT, CDR2 SNEGSKA, per germline (reference sequence). After removal of 0 bases from V and 5 bases from J, the junction contained 7 bases not matched to a gene. CDR3: CSARDPAGEGDTQYF. CDR3 nucleotides: TGCAGTGCTAGAGACCCAGCGGGGGAGGGAGATACGCAGTATTTT.

The sample holds a few counts of this clonotype. V and J are TRBV18 and TRBJ2-1; TRBD2 aligns across 8 bases. The CDR3 contains 14 residues. V dropped 3 bases and J dropped 10; count of bases not matched to a gene: 8. Germline-derived CDR1 and CDR2 are KGHSH and LQKENI. In DNA, the CDR3 is TGTGCCAGCTCACCTGGCGGGAGGATGGACGAGCAGTTCTTC. Its protein product is CASSPGGRMDEQFF.

The rearrangement joins TRBV6-1 to TRBJ2-6, with 10 bases aligning to TRBD1. Trimming cost V 8 bases and J 1 base; bases outside gene matches: 11. This CDR3 contains 18 residues. CDR1 is MNHNS, CDR2 SASEGT, per germline. The CDR3 spells CASVRTGTGASGANVLTF. CDR3 DNA sequence: TGTGCCAGCGTAAGAACCGGGACAGGGGCTTCTGGGGCCAACGTCCTGACTTTC.

This clonotype was counted only a few times. The gene calls are TRBV20-1 and TRBJ2-7; 7 bases fit TRBD2. From germline, CDR1 is DFQATT and CDR2 SNEGSKA (reference sequence). This CDR3 is 13 amino acids long. The V gene end was trimmed by 5 bases and the J gene end by 5 bases; junction bases not matched to a gene: 9. The CDR3 here is CSALDRGEDEQYF. Here the CDR3 DNA reads TGCAGTGCTTTAGATCGGGGGGAGGACGAGCAGTACTTC.

This clonotype has just a few counts. This rearrangement joins TRBV29-1 to TRBJ2-7, with 10 bases fitting TRBD1. The CDR3 consists of 13 residues. The trim removed 3 bases at V and 3 bases at J, leaving 2 bases unmatched. From germline, CDR1 is SQVTM and CDR2 ANQGSEA. Here the CDR3 reads CSVDRTGGYEQYF. In DNA form, the CDR3 reads TGCAGCGTTGATAGGACAGGGGGCTACGAGCAGTACTTC.

The rearrangement uses TRBV6-2 or TRBV6-3 and TRBJ2-5, with D possibly TRBD1 on 6 matching bases. CDR1 is MNHEY, CDR2 SVGEGT, per germline. Trimming cost V 2 bases and J 3 bases, with 16 bases left between them. This CDR3 spans 16 amino acids. Written as DNA, the CDR3 is TGTGCCAGCAGTTACACCCCGGACAGAGATAAAGAGACCCAGTACTTC. Its protein product is CASSYTPDRDKETQYF.

This clonotype was seen a few times. The V call is TRBV4-1, the J call TRBJ2-1; possibly TRBD2 for D (5 bases). Gene TRBJ2-7 matches the end of the DNA better, so the J call may be wrong. Germline CDR1 MGHRA, CDR2 YSYEKL. This CDR3 spans 16 amino acids. CDR3 bases: TGCGCCAGCAGCCAAGAAAAGAGGGAGTGGTACAACGAGCAGTACTTC. Protein product: CASSQEKREWYNEQYF.

The V gene is TRBV29-1, the J gene TRBJ2-3; tentatively, D is TRBD2 (6 bases). CDR1 and CDR2 from the germline V gene are SQVTM and ANQGSEA. CDR3 length: 11 residues. The germline V and J ends were trimmed by 7 bases and 11 bases, with 16 bases remaining between them. The chain's CDR3 is CSGPTKEGQYF. In nucleotides, the CDR3 is TGCAGCGGCCCGACTAAGGAGGGGCAGTATTTT.